The 8 T cell receptor beta chains reported below all come from one sample, sequenced in a study of PD-L1 blockade in urothelial cancer. The time point: pretreatment peripheral blood. Profiling relied on immunoSEQ multiplex PCR, and the TCRdb table lists in-frame clones only, not all of them. Of some 16,000 clones listed, approximately 89% are singletons. The sample was PBMCs, taken around atezolizumab (anti-PD-L1) treatment. The origin of the receptors is a man aged 70 or older with urothelial cancer.

The chain joins TRBV18 to TRBJ1-5; no definite D call. The CDR3 is made up of 14 amino acids. Per the germline V gene, CDR1 is KGHSH and CDR2 is LQKENI. V lost 2 bases to trimming and J lost 1 base, with 6 bases between them. CDR3 bases: TGTGCCAGCTCACCAGCCAGAAGCAATCAGCCCCAGCATTTT. As protein: CASSPARSNQPQHF.

This chain connects TRBV2 to TRBJ1-5; D gene ambiguous. Germline values: CDR1 SNHLY, CDR2 FYNNEI. V lost 1 base and J lost 0, with 7 bases in between. The CDR3 is 15 amino acids. The CDR3 nucleotides read TGTGCCAGCAGTGAAGGAACAGTTAGCAATCAGCCCCAGCATTTT. It codes for CASSEGTVSNQPQHF.

V usage is TRBV6-6 and J usage is TRBJ1-1; unclear D gene. V lost 2 bases, J lost 8 bases, and 6 bases lay in between. The CDR3 loop spans 11 amino acids. Germline lookup yields CDR1 MNHNY and CDR2 SVGAGI (reference sequence). The CDR3 is CASSYGAEAFF. The CDR3 nucleotides read TGTGCCAGCAGTTACGGTGCGGAAGCTTTCTTT.

CDR3 residues: CSVEKGQVFFNEQFF. The CDR3, as DNA: TGCAGCGTTGAAAAGGGACAGGTTTTTTTCAATGAGCAGTTCTTC. The V and J genes are TRBV29-1 and TRBJ2-1; TRBD1 agrees at 8 bases. The ends lost 2 bases at V and 6 bases at J; junction bases unmatched: 9. The CDR3 runs to 15 residues. From germline, CDR1 is SQVTM and CDR2 ANQGSEA.

The gene calls are TRBV7-9 and TRBJ1-1, with D tentatively TRBD1 (6 bases). The CDR3 spans 16 residues. V lost 4 bases to trimming and J lost 2 bases, with 17 bases between them. Germline lookup yields CDR1 SEHNR and CDR2 FQNEAQ (reference sequence). CDR3 in DNA: TGTGCCAGCAGCTCCAGTCGACAGGCAGTAAACACTGAAGCTTTCTTT. Its protein product is CASSSSRQAVNTEAFF.

V gene TRBV6-4 combines with J gene TRBJ2-3; D is perhaps TRBD2 (6 bases). The CDR3 contains 13 residues. CDR1 and CDR2 from the germline V gene are MRHNA and SNTAGT. Trimming pared 4 bases from V and 5 bases from J, leaving 10 bases between. The CDR3 region is CASSGRGGDTQYF. The CDR3 DNA follows: TGTGCCAGCAGTGGTCGGGGAGGAGATACGCAGTATTTT.

The V and J genes are TRBV10-1 and TRBJ2-7, with TRBD1 matching 8 bases. The germline V gene encodes CDR1 WNHNN and CDR2 SYGVQD (reference sequence). J was trimmed by 0 bases and V by 6 bases; bases with no gene match: 16. CDR3 length: 18 residues. The CDR3 sequence is CASSQGQAWGTTSYEQYF. CDR3 nucleotide sequence: TGCGCCAGCAGCCAGGGACAGGCTTGGGGTACTACCTCCTACGAGCAGTACTTC.

This rearrangement joins TRBV4-2 to TRBJ2-7; no firm D call. With 0 bases removed from V and 5 bases from J, the gap between germline ends came to 11 bases. The CDR3 covers 14 residues. In germline, CDR1 is LGHNA, CDR2 YNFKEQ. CDR3 DNA sequence: TGTGCCAGCAGCCAAGATAGTCTAGAAGACGAGCAGTACTTC. This codes for CASSQDSLEDEQYF.